This TCR beta chain appears in the sequencing data of a study of cytomegalovirus exposure and HLA in healthy donors. V trimming: 4 bases; J trimming: 12 bases; junction bases outside the gene matches: 19. Germline V gene sequence: CDR1 SGHRS, CDR2 YFSETQ. The CDR3 extends over 16 amino acids. PCR was performed using 60 Vbeta and 13 Jbeta primers. Profiled with immunoSEQ multiplex PCR; TCRdb holds only in-frame clones, not every one. Of 200,000 to 250,000 clones listed, under 70% are singletons. This clone was picked up one time. The clonotype was recovered from a man aged 40-50 years in good health and CMV-seropositive. The sequencing sample was made of PBMCs. The chain couples TRBV5-1 to TRBJ2-1; 7 bases align to TRBD1. In DNA, the CDR3 is TGCGCCAGCAGCCCTGGACAGGCCTCGATCAAAGTCCCGCAGTTCTTC. Protein sequence: CASSPGQASIKVPQFF. Looking up the rest from reference TRBV5-1 and TRBJ2-1 gives the full variable domain: KAGVTQTPRYLIKTRGQQVTLSCSPISGHRSVSWYQQTPGQGLQFLFEYFSETQRNKGNFPGRFSGRQFSNSRSEMNVSTLELGDSALYLCASSPGQASIKVPQFFGPGTRLTVL.